This entry lists 10 T cell receptor beta chains sequenced from one sample in a study of cytomegalovirus exposure and HLA in healthy donors. This PCR relied on a set of 60 Vbeta primers and 13 Jbeta primers. Profiling relied on immunoSEQ multiplex PCR, and the TCRdb table lists in-frame clones only, not all of them. The sample comprises tens of thousands of clones, over 65% of which are singletons, and 4.5% to 5.5% rests with the top ten. The sequenced sample consisted of PBMCs. The receptor source for this set is a woman in her thirties or forties in good health and CMV-seropositive.

The rearrangement uses TRBV29-1 and TRBJ2-3; D is possibly TRBD1 (6 bases). V gave up 3 bases and J gave up 10 bases, with 14 bases separating them. CDR1 is SQVTM and CDR2 is ANQGSEA in the germline V gene. The CDR3 has 12 amino acids. CDR3 nucleotides: TGCAGCGTTGAGGGGGCCTCCGGCCCGCAGTATTTT. It codes for CSVEGASGPQYF.

This clone was observed once. V gene TRBV28 combines with J gene TRBJ1-6; D gene unclear. Trimming took off 4 bases at V and 13 bases at J, with 11 bases between the two ends. From germline, CDR1 is MDHEN and CDR2 SYDVKM. This CDR3 region has 12 residues. The CDR3: CASSYGVKPLHF. The CDR3 DNA sequence: TGTGCCAGCAGTTACGGGGTTAAGCCCCTCCACTTT.

This clone was found once. The rearrangement links TRBV28 to TRBJ1-5; TRBD1 agrees at 7 bases. Germline-derived CDR1 and CDR2 are MDHEN and SYDVKM. V lost 6 bases and J lost 3; bases outside the gene matches: 8. There are 15 residues in the CDR3. CDR3: CASSATGTVNQPQHF. CDR3 in DNA: TGTGCCAGCAGCGCAACCGGGACAGTCAATCAGCCCCAGCATTTT.

This chain uses TRBV18 with TRBJ1-2; D gene uncertain. The CDR3 length is 14 residues. Looked up from germline, CDR1 is KGHSH and CDR2 is LQKENI. V lost 2 bases and J 2 bases, leaving 9 bases between the germline ends. The CDR3 here is CASSPGVGNYGYTF. CDR3 nucleotide sequence: TGTGCCAGCTCACCAGGAGTCGGGAACTATGGCTACACCTTC.

The chain recombines TRBV4-1 with TRBJ2-3; D is ambiguous. With 1 base removed from V and 2 bases from J, the gap between germline ends came to 7 bases. Per germline, CDR1 MGHRA and CDR2 YSYEKL. CDR3 length equals 14 residues. This CDR3 reads CASSQVTLTDTQYF. CDR3 sequence (DNA): TGCGCCAGCAGCCAAGTTACTCTCACAGATACGCAGTATTTT.

The rearrangement uses TRBV7-2 and TRBJ1-1; perhaps TRBD1 as D (5 bases). Germline CDR1 and CDR2: SGHTA and FQGNSA. The ends were cut back, 5 bases at V and 1 base at J, with 5 bases in the middle. This CDR3 is built from 12 residues. CDR3: CASSTGNTEAFF. The CDR3 bases are TGTGCCAGCAGCACAGGGAACACTGAAGCTTTCTTT.

The chain recombines TRBV30 with TRBJ2-3; D gene ambiguous. Germline CDR1 and CDR2: GTSNPN and SVGIG (reference sequence). The length of the CDR3 is 14 residues. V lost 4 bases to trimming and J lost 2 bases, with 13 bases between them. The CDR3: CAWTRRTNTDTQYF. Written as DNA, the CDR3 is TGTGCCTGGACCCGGAGAACCAACACAGATACGCAGTATTTT.

J is TRBJ2-7 and V is TRBV28; perhaps TRBD1 as D (6 bases). V gave up 5 bases and J gave up 3 bases, with 17 bases separating them. The germline V gene encodes CDR1 MDHEN and CDR2 SYDVKM. This CDR3 spans 15 amino acids. CDR3 in amino acids: CASSPSSGTHYEQYF. CDR3 DNA sequence: TGTGCCAGCAGTCCTTCCTCCGGGACACACTACGAGCAGTACTTC.

This clone is termed medium-sized. The CDR3 loop reads CASRSLDSGANVLTF. CDR3 DNA: TGTGCCAGCAGATCTTTAGACTCTGGGGCCAACGTCCTGACTTTC. This chain connects TRBV7-3 to TRBJ2-6; D is undetermined. CDR1 SGHTA and CDR2 FQGTGA come from the germline V gene. The CDR3 loop spans 15 amino acids. V was cut by 6 bases and J by 0 bases, with 9 bases left in between.

V is TRBV9 and J is TRBJ2-7; TRBD2 aligns across 14 bases. The junction had 11 bases not matched to a gene; V was cut back by 8 bases and J by 4 bases. The V gene's germline CDR1 is SGDLS and CDR2 YYNGEE. The CDR3 consists of 16 residues. The CDR3 DNA is TGTGCCAGGTTGGGGGGACTAGCGGGAGCGGAATACGAGCAGTACTTC. Its translation is CARLGGLAGAEYEQYF.